The 15 T cell receptor beta chains reported below all come from one sample, sequenced in a study of blood T cell repertoires in COVID-19. Here immunoSEQ multiplex PCR was the method, and the copy in TCRdb shows in-frame clones only, minus some. The sample has a few hundred thousand clones, around 85% seen once; the top ten hold roughly 3.7%. Sequenced input: peripheral blood. Source of these receptors: a woman under 30 with acute or convalescent COVID-19.

The gene calls are TRBV3-1 (or the pseudogene TRBV3-2) and TRBJ1-2, with D perhaps TRBD1 (6 bases). Deletions cut 7 bases from V and 3 bases from J, with 21 bases between. The CDR3 consists of 16 residues. Germline V gene data show CDR1 as LGHDT and CDR2 as YNNKEL (reference sequence). CDR3 protein: CASTLRGGLGDYGYTF. DNA for the CDR3: TGTGCCAGCACCTTGAGGGGGGGCTTAGGAGACTATGGCTACACCTTC.

The V and J genes are TRBV7-9 and TRBJ2-7; 7 bases are shared with TRBD1. The CDR3 is made up of 15 amino acids. J lost 6 bases, V lost 6 bases, and 14 bases had no gene match. Germline CDR1 is SEHNR and CDR2 is FQNEAQ (reference sequence). The CDR3, as DNA: TGTGCCAGCAGAAAAACAGGGGAGAGGACTGGCGAGCAGTACTTC. Translation gives CASRKTGERTGEQYF. Variable domain in full (rest from reference TRBV7-9 and TRBJ2-7): DTGVSQNPRHKITKRGQNVTFRCDPISEHNRLYWYRQTLGQGPEFLTYFQNEAQLEKSRLLSDRFSAERPKGSFSTLEIQRTEQGDSAMYLCASRKTGERTGEQYFGPGTRLTVT.

The chain links TRBV5-8 to TRBJ2-1; 10 bases fit TRBD2. This CDR3 has 15 amino acids. The germline gives CDR1 SGHTS, CDR2 YDEGEE. The J segment lost 9 bases and the V segment lost 0 bases, leaving 6 bases of the junction unmatched. This chain's CDR3 is CASSLEREGHIEQFF. The CDR3 DNA is TGTGCCAGCAGCTTGGAGCGGGAGGGCCACATTGAGCAGTTCTTC.

This clone was counted a few times. The chain is built from TRBV19 and TRBJ1-1; no clear D. Germline CDR1 reads LNHDA; CDR2 reads SQIVND (reference sequence). The CDR3 has 15 residues. V was shortened by 6 bases and J by 1 base, with 15 bases between the two germline ends. Here the CDR3 reads CASSDNTAANTEAFF. The CDR3 DNA sequence: TGTGCCAGTAGCGATAATACAGCGGCGAACACTGAAGCTTTCTTT.

This clone was seen only once. This chain joins TRBV10-3 and TRBJ2-6; 8 bases agree with TRBD1. The junction had 10 bases not matched to a gene; V was cut back by 6 bases and J by 0 bases. The CDR3 is 18 amino acids. In germline, CDR1 is ENHRY, CDR2 SYGVKD. The CDR3 sequence: CAIRMDRVGTSGANVLTF. The CDR3 DNA sequence: TGTGCCATCAGAATGGACAGGGTGGGAACCTCTGGGGCCAACGTCCTGACTTTC.

V and J are TRBV2 and TRBJ1-1; a weak D match, TRBD1 (6 bases). Germline CDR1 is SNHLY and CDR2 is FYNNEI. This CDR3 has 13 amino acids. Trimming shortened V by 0 bases and J by 11 bases, and 13 bases separated the two germline ends. CDR3 residues: CASSEASRGDAFF. CDR3 coding DNA: TGTGCCAGCAGTGAAGCTTCCAGGGGAGACGCTTTCTTT.

The rearrangement links TRBV10-1 to TRBJ1-2; 8 bases match TRBD1. V was pared by 5 bases and J by 7 bases, with 6 bases of the junction left unmatched. Germline assignment: CDR1 WNHNN and CDR2 SYGVQD (reference sequence). The CDR3 contains 13 residues. CDR3 protein: CASSPTGDGGYTF. The CDR3 nucleotides are TGCGCCAGCAGTCCGACAGGGGATGGTGGCTACACCTTC.

The chain joins TRBV20-1 to TRBJ1-6; possible D gene TRBD1, 6 bases. The ends were cut back, 3 bases at V and 10 bases at J, with 13 bases in the middle. This CDR3 has 13 residues. Germline CDR1 and CDR2: DFQATT and SNEGSKA (reference sequence). The CDR3 DNA is TGCAGTGCTAGTGTACAGGGAGGGTCACCCCTCCACTTT. Protein sequence: CSASVQGGSPLHF.

The V call is TRBV27, the J call TRBJ1-1, with TRBD1 identical over 8 bases. Trimming at V came to 5 bases and at J to 0 bases, leaving 8 bases not matched to a gene. There are 16 residues in the CDR3. Germline-derived CDR1 and CDR2 are MNHEY and SMNVEV (reference sequence). CDR3 DNA sequence: TGTGCCAGCAGTCGAACACAGGGGGTATTGAACACTGAAGCTTTCTTT. It yields the protein CASSRTQGVLNTEAFF.

The rearrangement uses TRBV14 and TRBJ2-7; D perhaps matches TRBD2 (5 bases). CDR3 length: 12 amino acids. V lost 4 bases to trimming and J lost 7 bases, with 11 bases between them. CDR1 is SGHDN and CDR2 is FVKESK in the germline V gene. The CDR3 region has the DNA TGTGCCAGCAGCCCGACTGGGAGTGAGCAGTACTTC. This codes for CASSPTGSEQYF.

The chain recombines TRBV19 with TRBJ1-5, with 11 nucleotides matching TRBD1. There are 15 residues in the CDR3. Per germline, CDR1 LNHDA and CDR2 SQIVND (reference sequence). The V segment lost 10 bases and the J segment 3 bases; nucleotides outside the gene matches: 8. CDR3 sequence (DNA): TGTGCCACCGAGGACAGGGGGCTTTTCAATCAGCCCCAGCATTTT. Its protein is CATEDRGLFNQPQHF.

V and J are TRBV6-6 and TRBJ2-3; tentatively, D is TRBD1 (5 bases). Trimming took 5 bases from V and 4 from J, leaving 16 bases between them. The CDR3 covers 15 residues. Germline-derived CDR1 and CDR2 are MNHNY and SVGAGI (reference sequence). CDR3 in amino acids: CASSPTREISDTQYF. The CDR3 DNA reads TGTGCCAGCAGTCCCACCAGGGAAATCTCAGATACGCAGTATTTT.

This chain uses TRBV7-2 with TRBJ1-2; 9 nucleotides match TRBD1. J was trimmed by 4 bases and V by 1 base; bases with no gene match: 4. Germline assignment: CDR1 SGHTA and CDR2 FQGNSA. The CDR3 runs to 15 residues. The CDR3, as DNA: TGTGCCAGCAGCTTAGAGGGACAGGGTTTCTATGGCTACACCTTC. It specifies CASSLEGQGFYGYTF.

The V call is TRBV18, the J call TRBJ1-5, with 7 bases fitting TRBD1. CDR1 and CDR2 (germline): KGHSH, LQKENI. The CDR3 covers 14 residues. V lost 6 bases and J lost 5; bases outside the gene matches: 7. CDR3 bases: TGTGCCAGCTCGCCCGACAGGGATGATCAGCCCCAGCATTTT. It is translated as CASSPDRDDQPQHF.

The J gene is TRBJ1-3, the V gene TRBV6-2 or TRBV6-3; D not certain. The CDR3 loop spans 15 amino acids. Germline V CDR1 and CDR2: MNHEY, SVGEGT. Trimming removed 0 bases from V and 0 bases from J, with 6 bases in between. CDR3: CASSYSLYSGNTIYF. CDR3 DNA sequence: TGTGCCAGCAGTTACTCTCTGTACTCTGGAAACACCATATATTTT.